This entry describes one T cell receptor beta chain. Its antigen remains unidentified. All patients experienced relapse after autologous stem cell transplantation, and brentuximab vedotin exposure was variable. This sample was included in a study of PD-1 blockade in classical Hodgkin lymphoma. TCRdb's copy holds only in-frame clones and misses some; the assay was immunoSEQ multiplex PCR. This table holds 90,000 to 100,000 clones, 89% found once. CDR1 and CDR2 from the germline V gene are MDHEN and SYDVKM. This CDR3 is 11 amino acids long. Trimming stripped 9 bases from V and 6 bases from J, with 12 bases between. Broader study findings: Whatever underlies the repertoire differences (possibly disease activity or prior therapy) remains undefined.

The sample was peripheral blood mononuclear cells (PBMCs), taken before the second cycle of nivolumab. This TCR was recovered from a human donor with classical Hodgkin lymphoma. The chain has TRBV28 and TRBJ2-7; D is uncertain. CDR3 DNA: TGTGCCAGAACGGGCTGGGGCGAGCAGTACTTC. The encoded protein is CARTGWGEQYF.